These T cell receptor beta chains were read from a single sample in a study of T cell changes during pregnancy in multiple sclerosis. The repertoire was sequenced with immunoSEQ multiplex PCR; TCRdb's copy has only in-frame clones and lacks some. The sample shows tens of thousands of clones, roughly nine tenths of them seen only once. The material sequenced was CD8+ T cells from peripheral blood mononuclear cells, taken in the third trimester of pregnancy. These receptors originate from a female donor with multiple sclerosis, enrolled in a pregnancy study. Both conserved end residues are part of each CDR3. Each record gives: clone size, V gene, D gene, J gene, CDR3 DNA, CDR3 protein. A D gene is named only where the DNA matches it firmly. Rows may omit the clone size; those that give it use once, few, many or a size class.

abundance: .
v_gene: TRBV5-6
d_gene: .
j_gene: TRBJ2-6
CDR3nt: TGTGCCAGCAGCTGGGAACCGGGAAGGAGGGCCTCTGGGGCCAACGTCCTGACTTTC
CDR3aa: CASSWEPGRRASGANVLTF

abundance: .
v_gene: TRBV6-4
d_gene: TRBD2
j_gene: TRBJ2-1
CDR3nt: TGTGCCAGCAGTGACGGGGAGCGGGGGCAGCAGTTCTTC
CDR3aa: CASSDGERGQQFF

abundance: .
v_gene: TRBV29-1
d_gene: .
j_gene: TRBJ1-1
CDR3nt: TGCAGCGTTGAGGCAGGGGAAGACACTGAAGCTTTCTTT
CDR3aa: CSVEAGEDTEAFF

abundance: .
v_gene: TRBV19
d_gene: TRBD1
j_gene: TRBJ2-6
CDR3nt: TGTGCCAGTAGTAAGCAGGGGGCTGGGGCCAACGTCCTGACTTTC
CDR3aa: CASSKQGAGANVLTF

abundance: .
v_gene: TRBV9
d_gene: TRBD2
j_gene: TRBJ2-7
CDR3nt: TGTGCCAGCAGCGCGGGACTAGCGGGGGGCGGGTACGAGCAGTACTTC
CDR3aa: CASSAGLAGGGYEQYF

abundance: .
v_gene: TRBV5-1
d_gene: .
j_gene: TRBJ1-1
CDR3nt: TGCGCCAGCACCGCCGGGACTGAAGCTTTCTTT
CDR3aa: CASTAGTEAFF

abundance: .
v_gene: TRBV7-9
d_gene: .
j_gene: TRBJ1-4
CDR3nt: TGTGCCAGCAGCTTAGCTCCAGGGAAAACAACTAATGAAAAACTGTTTTTT
CDR3aa: CASSLAPGKTTNEKLFF

abundance: .
v_gene: TRBV28
d_gene: .
j_gene: TRBJ2-3
CDR3nt: TGTGCCAGCAGTTTAATCGCTAGCGGCACAGATACGCAGTATTTT
CDR3aa: CASSLIASGTDTQYF

abundance: once
v_gene: TRBV5-4
d_gene: .
j_gene: TRBJ2-2
CDR3nt: TGTGCCAGCAGCCGTGGGGGGATCGGGGAGCTGTTTTTT
CDR3aa: CASSRGGIGELFF

abundance: .
v_gene: TRBV30
d_gene: TRBD1
j_gene: TRBJ1-4
CDR3nt: TGTGCCTGCGGAACAGGGGTGAATGAAAAACTGTTTTTT
CDR3aa: CACGTGVNEKLFF

abundance: .
v_gene: TRBV7-9
d_gene: .
j_gene: TRBJ2-1
CDR3nt: TGTGCCAGCAGCTTAAGACAGGACTACAATGAGCAGTTCTTC
CDR3aa: CASSLRQDYNEQFF

abundance: .
v_gene: TRBV7-8
d_gene: .
j_gene: TRBJ1-2
CDR3nt: TGTGCCAGCAGCCAACGCACGGACAGATTCTATGGCTACACCTTC
CDR3aa: CASSQRTDRFYGYTF

abundance: .
v_gene: TRBV11-3
d_gene: .
j_gene: TRBJ2-7
CDR3nt: TGTGCCAGCAGCTTAGGGGCCGTGGGTGAGCAGTACTTC
CDR3aa: CASSLGAVGEQYF

abundance: .
v_gene: TRBV5-8
d_gene: .
j_gene: TRBJ2-7
CDR3nt: TGTGCCAGCCCATTAGACTCGGGGGACTTTTACTCCTACGAGCAGTACTTC
CDR3aa: CASPLDSGDFYSYEQYF

abundance: .
v_gene: TRBV19
d_gene: TRBD1
j_gene: TRBJ2-5
CDR3nt: TGTGCCAGTAGTGAGAGGGGGCTCGGGGAGACCCAGTACTTC
CDR3aa: CASSERGLGETQYF

abundance: .
v_gene: TRBV27
d_gene: TRBD1
j_gene: TRBJ2-3
CDR3nt: TGTGCCAGCAGTCCCCGGACAGGGGGAATAGGGGATACGCAGTATTTT
CDR3aa: CASSPRTGGIGDTQYF